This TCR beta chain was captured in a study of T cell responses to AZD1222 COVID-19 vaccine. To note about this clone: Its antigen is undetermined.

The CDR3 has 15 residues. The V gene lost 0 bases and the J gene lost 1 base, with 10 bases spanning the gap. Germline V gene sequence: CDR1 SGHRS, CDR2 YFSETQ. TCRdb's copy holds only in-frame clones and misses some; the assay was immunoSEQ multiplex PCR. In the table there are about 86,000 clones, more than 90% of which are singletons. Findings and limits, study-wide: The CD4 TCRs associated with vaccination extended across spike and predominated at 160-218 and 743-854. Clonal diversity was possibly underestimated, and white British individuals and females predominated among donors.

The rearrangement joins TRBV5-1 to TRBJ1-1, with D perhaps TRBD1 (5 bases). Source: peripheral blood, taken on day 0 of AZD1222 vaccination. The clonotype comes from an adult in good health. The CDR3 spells CASSLDLGPNTEAFF. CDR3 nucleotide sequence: TGCGCCAGCAGCTTGGATCTGGGGCCGAACACTGAAGCTTTCTTT.